These 20 T cell receptor beta chains came from one sample sequenced in a study of vaccination effects on CD4 cells after COVID-19. ViraFEST expansion of antigen-specific CD4+ T cells with viral peptide pools preceded sequencing. Subsequent to roughly 10 days of culture, CD4+ T cells were isolated. Nucleocapsid antibodies were negative in the vaccine recipients, who had never had SARS-CoV-2 infection. Their antigen targets remain unknown. Clones were sequenced by immunoSEQ multiplex PCR, and TCRdb holds only the in-frame ones, with some missing. The sample holds over 25,000 clones, under 75% seen once. The material sequenced was CD4+ T cells from PBMCs cultured with SARS-CoV-2 spike peptides, taken before COVID-19 vaccination. These TCRs come from a human donor who received a COVID-19 vaccine.

A few counts support this clone. The chain recombines TRBV10-2 with TRBJ2-5, with D tentatively TRBD1 (5 bases). Germline V CDR1 and CDR2: WSHSY, SAAADI. Trimming removed 6 bases at V and 5 bases at J, with 22 bases between. The CDR3 length is 16 residues. The CDR3 reads CASRGSRGREIETQYF. CDR3 sequence (DNA): TGCGCCAGCAGGGGATCTAGGGGCAGGGAAATTGAGACCCAGTACTTC.

The chain recombines TRBV6-1 with TRBJ2-2, with TRBD1 as a possible D gene (6 bases). CDR3 length equals 16 residues. V was pared by 3 bases and J by 0 bases, with 11 bases between. Looked up from germline, CDR1 is MNHNS and CDR2 is SASEGT. The DNA of the CDR3 is TGTGCCAGCAGTGAGCCAGGGGCCCCGAACACCGGGGAGCTGTTTTTT. This sequence encodes CASSEPGAPNTGELFF.

V gene TRBV27 combines with J gene TRBJ2-4; weak D call: TRBD2 (6 bases). The CDR3 length is 14 residues. V was trimmed by 0 bases and J by 6 bases, leaving 9 bases between them. Per germline, CDR1 MNHEY and CDR2 SMNVEV (reference sequence). The CDR3 loop reads CASSLSGGVNIQYF. As DNA, the CDR3 is TGTGCCAGCAGTTTATCGGGAGGAGTAAACATTCAGTACTTC.

The chain has TRBV7-9 and TRBJ2-3, with 12 bases fitting TRBD2. The CDR3 has 15 residues. The germline V gene has CDR1 SEHNR and CDR2 FQNEAQ (reference sequence). V shed 5 bases and J 6 bases; nucleotides not matched to a gene: 6. DNA for the CDR3: TGTGCCAGCAGCCCGAGACTAGCGGGGGTGGATACGCAGTATTTT. Protein product: CASSPRLAGVDTQYF. The variable domain in full, completed from reference TRBV7-9 and TRBJ2-3, reads DTGVSQNPRHKITKRGQNVTFRCDPISEHNRLYWYRQTLGQGPEFLTYFQNEAQLEKSRLLSDRFSAERPKGSFSTLEIQRTEQGDSAMYLCASSPRLAGVDTQYFGPGTRLTVL.

The chain has TRBV5-1 and TRBJ1-2, with D unclear. V gave up 1 base and J gave up 4 bases, with 8 bases separating them. CDR1 is SGHRS and CDR2 is YFSETQ in the germline V gene. This CDR3 region has 13 residues. The CDR3 DNA reads TGCGCCAGCAGCTTGCCCGGGATCTATGGCTACACCTTC. It is translated as CASSLPGIYGYTF.

The chain combines TRBV6-6 with TRBJ1-2, with 10 positions matching TRBD1. CDR1 is MNHNY and CDR2 is SVGAGI in the germline V gene (reference sequence). Unmatched junction bases numbered 12, after V lost 5 bases and J lost 3 bases. The CDR3 has 17 amino acids. DNA of the CDR3: TGTGCCAGCAGTCCGATTTGGACAGGGGGGGGGTACTATGGCTACACCTTC. Its translation: CASSPIWTGGGYYGYTF.

This clone was counted a few times. The chain has TRBV29-1 and TRBJ2-1; 12 bases fit TRBD2. The CDR3 totals 13 residues. Losses at the gene ends were 5 bases for V and 9 bases for J; bases not matched to a gene: 5. Germline loops: CDR1 SQVTM, CDR2 ANQGSEA. The CDR3 here is CSVRTSGISEQFF. CDR3 in DNA: TGCAGCGTTCGGACTAGCGGGATCAGTGAGCAGTTCTTC.

The rearrangement uses TRBV9 and TRBJ1-2, with 8 bases fitting TRBD1. Germline V gene data show CDR1 as SGDLS and CDR2 as YYNGEE. The length of the CDR3 is 13 residues. V trimming: 8 bases; J trimming: 1 base; junction bases outside the gene matches: 4. The CDR3 DNA sequence: TGTGCCAGTAGGACAGGGAATAACTATGGCTACACCTTC. Protein product: CASRTGNNYGYTF.

This chain links TRBV19 with TRBJ2-1; the D gene is possibly TRBD2 (7 bases). In germline, CDR1 is LNHDA, CDR2 SQIVND (reference sequence). The CDR3 totals 15 residues. V lost 7 bases and J lost 0, with 13 bases in between. The CDR3 loop reads CASILGGGSYNEQFF. The CDR3 coding sequence is TGTGCCAGTATCCTGGGAGGGGGCTCCTACAATGAGCAGTTCTTC. Filled out from reference TRBV19 and TRBJ2-1, the complete variable domain reads DGGITQSPKYLFRKEGQNVTLSCEQNLNHDAMYWYRQDPGQGLRLIYYSQIVNDFQKGDIAEGYSVSREKKESFPLTVTSAQKNPTAFYLCASILGGGSYNEQFFGPGTRLTVL.

The chain combines TRBV6-1 with TRBJ2-7; TRBD2 matches 9 bases. The junction had 2 bases not matched to a gene; V was cut back by 2 bases and J by 0 bases. The CDR3 totals 15 residues. Germline V gene data show CDR1 as MNHNS and CDR2 as SASEGT. DNA for the CDR3: TGTGCCAGCAGTGAACTAGCGGGGAGCTCCTACGAGCAGTACTTC. This codes for CASSELAGSSYEQYF.

V is TRBV2 and J is TRBJ1-2; a possible D gene is TRBD1 (6 bases). The CDR3 runs 15 residues. The V gene lost 5 bases and the J gene lost 0 bases, with 13 bases spanning the gap. Germline CDR1 is SNHLY and CDR2 is FYNNEI. CDR3 nucleotide sequence: TGTGCCAGCAGTCTTGGACAGATACCTAACTATGGCTACACCTTC. Its protein product is CASSLGQIPNYGYTF.

The J gene is TRBJ2-4, the V gene TRBV28; D unresolved. Looked up from germline, CDR1 is MDHEN and CDR2 is SYDVKM. V gave up 5 bases and J gave up 8 bases, with 10 bases separating them. CDR3 length equals 12 residues. In nucleotides, the CDR3 is TGTGCCAGCAGTGGAAATGCAGACATTCAGTACTTC. Translating it yields CASSGNADIQYF.

The genes are TRBV4-2 and TRBJ2-1; D call uncertain. The germline V gene has CDR1 LGHNA and CDR2 YNFKEQ. V was pared by 0 bases and J by 7 bases, with 7 bases between. This CDR3 has 13 amino acids. The CDR3 bases are TGTGCCAGCAGCCAAGATCCGTCGAATGAGCAGTTCTTC. Encoded protein: CASSQDPSNEQFF.

The chain links TRBV25-1 to TRBJ1-1; D call uncertain. V was cut by 3 bases and J by 3 bases, with 8 bases left in between. This CDR3 is 13 amino acids long. Per germline, CDR1 MGHDK and CDR2 SYGVNS. The CDR3 protein is CASSEGTYTEAFF. The CDR3 bases are TGTGCCAGCAGTGAGGGTACGTACACTGAAGCTTTCTTT.

The chain links TRBV13 to TRBJ1-1; D call uncertain. V was pared by 5 bases and J by 7 bases, with 11 bases between. Germline V gives CDR1 PRHDT, CDR2 FYEKMQ (reference sequence). The CDR3 consists of 12 residues. The CDR3 region is CASSRAGGEAFF. CDR3 nucleotides: TGTGCCAGCAGCCGGGCAGGCGGTGAAGCTTTCTTT.

The chain couples TRBV23-1 to TRBJ2-2; D gene ambiguous. TRBV23-1 is known as an ORF, though its function is uncertain. Trimming stripped 6 bases from V and 9 bases from J, with 8 bases between. This CDR3 spans 11 amino acids. The CDR3 DNA is TGCGCCAGCAGCGGCGCACGGGAGCTGTTTTTT. Its protein is CASSGARELFF.

This clone was detected once. V and J are TRBV3-1 (or the pseudogene TRBV3-2) and TRBJ2-3; 7 bases match TRBD1. Trimming at V came to 2 bases and at J to 6 bases, leaving 5 bases not matched to a gene. The CDR3 has 14 amino acids. Germline V gene sequence: CDR1 LGHDT, CDR2 YNNKEL (reference sequence). Here the CDR3 reads CASSQLTGHDTQYF. The CDR3 DNA reads TGTGCCAGCAGCCAACTGACAGGGCATGATACGCAGTATTTT.

This clone was detected only a few times. The chain uses TRBV20-1 and TRBJ2-1; D might be TRBD1 (5 bases). This CDR3 is built from 14 residues. V was shortened by 3 bases and J by 5 bases, with 14 bases between the two germline ends. The germline V gene has CDR1 DFQATT and CDR2 SNEGSKA (reference sequence). The CDR3 reads CSASTPGLDNEQFF. CDR3 nucleotides: TGCAGTGCTAGTACCCCAGGGTTGGACAATGAGCAGTTCTTC.

The rearrangement uses TRBV29-1 and TRBJ2-5; a weak D match, TRBD1 (8 bases). The V end lost 7 bases, the J end lost 5 bases, and 14 bases lay between the germline ends. This CDR3 region has 12 residues. The germline CDR1 and CDR2 sequences are SQVTM and ANQGSEA. CDR3 coding DNA: TGCAGCGCGAACAGGGGGGGGGAGACCCAGTACTTC. Its protein is CSANRGGETQYF.

The V and J genes are TRBV9 and TRBJ2-1; 13 bases agree with TRBD2. J gave up 7 bases and V 4 bases, and 11 bases lay outside the gene matches. The germline gives CDR1 SGDLS, CDR2 YYNGEE. There are 17 residues in the CDR3. CDR3 DNA: TGTGCCAGCAGCCTAGGACTAGCGGGAGCCCTCCTGAATGAGCAGTTCTTC. Amino acid sequence: CASSLGLAGALLNEQFF.